The text below deals with one TCR beta chain. Its antigen is unknown. The final CDR3 position lacks the conserved phenylalanine or tryptophan, pointing to a likely read error. The authors ran a second PCR of about 7 to 11 cycles using a sample-barcoded 5' primer and a J-beta primer mix. TCRdb re-analysed the 5' RACE reads in MiXCR, keeping a single row per CDR3 protein. The top ten hold 3.6% of the sample, which has 550,000 to 750,000 distinct CDR3 sequences, roughly 21% seen once. The V end lost 3 bases, the J end lost 6 bases, and 20 bases lay between the germline ends. CDR3 length: 16 residues. Germline V gives CDR1 MGHRA, CDR2 YSYEKL. The record originates from a study of blood T cells in healthy people across ages. Broader study findings: Naive T cell percentage and TCR beta diversity correlated strongly. A conclusive naive versus antigen-experienced comparison was prevented by the unsorted PBMCs.

This TCR was recovered from a man in his 70s in good health. V and J are TRBV4-1 and TRBJ1-1; possibly TRBD1 for D (5 bases). Sequenced material: blood. This chain's CDR3 is CASSHPNRGGKAEAFL. Here the CDR3 DNA reads TGCGCCAGCAGCCACCCCAACCGTGGGGGAAAGGCTGAAGCTTTCCTT.